This T cell receptor (beta chain) derives from a study of radiation and T cells in renal cell carcinoma. Documented time point: baseline pretreatment blood. The treatment was: 15 Gy SBRT to primary tumor, nephrectomy 4 weeks later. The tumor was a clear cell renal cell carcinoma. From germline, CDR1 is SGHNT and CDR2 YENEEA. Trimming removed 3 bases at V and 0 bases at J, with 8 bases between. The CDR3 loop spans 14 amino acids. Sequenced by immunoSEQ multiplex PCR; TCRdb stores in-frame clones only, minus some. Here the sample spans roughly 150,000 clones, 88% being singletons. The V and J genes are TRBV11-3 and TRBJ1-1, with no clear D. The sequence derives from a woman in her seventies with renal cell carcinoma. The sequencing used blood, collected from a patient whose treatment included radiotherapy and nephrectomy. As DNA, the CDR3 is TGTGCCAGCAGCTTGAGGCGGATGAACACTGAAGCTTTCTTT. This codes for CASSLRRMNTEAFF.